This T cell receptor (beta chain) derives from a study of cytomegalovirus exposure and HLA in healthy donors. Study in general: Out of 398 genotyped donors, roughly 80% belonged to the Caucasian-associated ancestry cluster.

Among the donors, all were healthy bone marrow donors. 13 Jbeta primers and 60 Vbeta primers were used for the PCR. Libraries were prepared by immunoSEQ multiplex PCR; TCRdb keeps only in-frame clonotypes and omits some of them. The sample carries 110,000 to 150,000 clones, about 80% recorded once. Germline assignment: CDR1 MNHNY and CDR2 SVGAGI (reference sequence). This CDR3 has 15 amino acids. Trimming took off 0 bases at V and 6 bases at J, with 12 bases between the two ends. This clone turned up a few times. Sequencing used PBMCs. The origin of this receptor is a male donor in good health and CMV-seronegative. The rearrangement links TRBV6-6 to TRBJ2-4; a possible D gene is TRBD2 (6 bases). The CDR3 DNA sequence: TGTGCCAGCAGTTACTCATCAGGGAGGCGAAACATTCAGTACTTC. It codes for CASSYSSGRRNIQYF.